This TCR beta chain came from a study of shared clonotypes between healthy human individuals. Clones were read by immunoSEQ multiplex PCR, and TCRdb kept only the in-frame ones, dropping some. This repertoire shows about 480,000 clones, 79% found once; its top ten account for under 15%. Per the germline V gene, CDR1 is SGDLS and CDR2 is YYNGEE. The CDR3 runs 16 residues. Between the trimmed V and J ends, which lost 2 bases and 0 bases, there was a span of 12 bases. Only one count was recorded for this clone. Specimen: PBMCs. The clonotype originates from a woman aged 35 to 49 in good health. Some clones in this sample may be carry-over from other donors' samples. J is TRBJ2-1 and V is TRBV9; D is uncertain. CDR3 nucleotide sequence: TGTGCCAGCAGCGTGCAAAGCGCGAGCTCCTACAATGAGCAGTTCTTC. Its protein product is CASSVQSASSYNEQFF.